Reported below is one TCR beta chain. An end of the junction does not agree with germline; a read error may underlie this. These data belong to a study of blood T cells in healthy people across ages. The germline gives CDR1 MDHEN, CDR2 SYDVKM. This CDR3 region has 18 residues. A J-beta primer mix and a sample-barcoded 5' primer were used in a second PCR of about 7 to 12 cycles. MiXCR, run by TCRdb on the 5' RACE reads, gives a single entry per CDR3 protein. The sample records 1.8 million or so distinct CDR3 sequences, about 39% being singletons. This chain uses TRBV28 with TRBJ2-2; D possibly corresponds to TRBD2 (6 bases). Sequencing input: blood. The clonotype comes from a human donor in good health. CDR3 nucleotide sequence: TGTGCTAGCAGTTTCTGGAGGGTCCGGGGTTATGCGGCCGGGGAGCTGTTTTTT. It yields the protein CASSFWRVRGYAAGELFF. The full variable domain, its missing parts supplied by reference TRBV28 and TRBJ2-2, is DVKVTQSSRYLVKRTGEKVFLECVQDMDHENMFWYRQDPGLGLRLIYFSYDVKMKEKGDIPEGYSVSREKKERFSLILESASTNQTSMYLCASSFWRVRGYAAGELFFGEGSRLTVL.